Reported below is one T cell receptor (beta chain). Which antigen it targets is not known. Per-base qualities were not stored, and no clone one base away is much larger. The same CDR3 arises from other DNA sequences in this sample as well. For the CD8 naive samples, CD45RO-negative cells were positively selected for CCR7, yielding a CD45RA+CCR7+ population from which TemRA cells were excluded. Healthy HIV-negative adults with no recently reported acute infections or vaccinations were included as donors. Every donor was a Caucasian adult residing in Nashville, Tennessee, USA. After blood collection by leukapheresis, PBMCs were isolated using Ficoll-Histopaque density gradient centrifugation and then cryopreserved in the vapor phase of liquid nitrogen. Analytical flow cytometry was used to check the purity and quantity of every magnetically sorted T cell population. Each sorted fraction had its genomic DNA isolated and then quantified by UV absorbance on a Nanodrop 2000c.

The data stem from a study of shared clonotypes between healthy human individuals (dated by TCRdb to the early 2020s). General notes on the study: The cohort included three men and a couple of women between 18 and 49 years of age. For each donor, CD4 naive and CD4 memory were each run on three plates, CD8 naive on two plates, and CD8 memory on one plate. To estimate repertoire size and how much clonotype sharing occurs between individuals, the study deeply sequenced the blood TCR repertoires of 4 to 6 healthy adults. Libraries were prepared and TCR repertoires were sequenced by different laboratories using diverse techniques, in order to increase sequencing depth and limit assay-specific biases. Per donor, leukapheresis produced somewhere between about 0.85 and 8.9 billion PBMCs.

V and J are truncated by 0 bases and 4 bases respectively, leaving an intervening sequence of 10 bases. From the cysteine up to the phenylalanine, the CDR3 has a length of 13 residues. The kept DNA is CDR3 alone, 39 bases in frame from the first base. CDR1 GTSNPN and CDR2 SVGIG were looked up in the germline V gene (reference sequence). Using the deep immunoSEQ assay, multiplex PCR amplified TCR CDR3 regions from genomic DNA. Extracted genomic DNA from each cell subset was distributed evenly across all wells of several immunoSEQ 96-well plates, and each plate was treated as a replicate. For sorted subsets, each replicate PCR was loaded with about 0.2 ug genomic DNA, equivalent to 30,000 or so T cell genomes. The purified libraries were quantified using a Qubit 3.0 fluorometer, sized with a Bioanalyzer 2100, and then quantified again using the KAPA Library Quantification kit. A separate single-read 150-cycle Illumina NextSeq 550 flow cell was used to sequence each immunoSEQ 96-well plate. For the original study's pipeline: Because the immunoSEQ output held only junctional sequences and lacked quality scores, the filtering could not match the filtering applied to full-length reads. To assign V/J genes and CDR3, sequences were annotated against IMGT germline references using PyIR, a Python wrapper for IgBLAST v1.9. Reads were removed for weak V/J assignments (E-value above 1e-6), missing CDR3, stop codons, out-of-frame junctions, or ambiguous translated residues. V3J clonotypes were defined as sequences sharing an identical inferred V gene, J gene, and CDR3 amino acid sequence. To compute the percentage overlap between repertoires, the number of shared unique clonotypes was divided by the size of the smaller repertoire. Richness of each repertoire was evaluated using RTK rarefaction, the Chao1 estimator, and Recon v2.1 estimates of unobserved clonotypes. Generation probabilities for all TCRbeta clonotypes obtained by the gDNA method from a few donors were computed using OLGA. The clones in this table, taken by TCRdb from immuneACCESS, are in-frame only. Not every clone is retained; where verified, under half of the shortfall comes from an unresolved V gene, and the cause of the rest is unknown. V and J calls and clone size are those listed in that table; D and trimming were worked out from the DNA. The sample table shows around 2,000,000 clones, and about 93% are seen once. Jointly, the top ten make up approximately 1.7% of the sample.

What the research found in general, with its limitations: Based on pairwise subsampling, the degree of clonotype sharing among donors was expected to be affected by sequencing depth. Rarefaction of sorted-subset datasets indicated incomplete sequencing despite the large sequencing depth. When a handful of donors were compared, the shared fraction of clonotypes was 5% to 6.5% for naive CD4, 3.5% to 4% for naive CD8, more than 2% for memory CD4, and 0.4% for memory CD8. Clonotypes shared by all four sorted-subset donors showed higher generation probabilities than non-shared clonotypes. Sampling was limited to blood, and TCR repertoires in tissue likely differ from TCR repertoires in blood. The genetic and exposure-history diversity represented was limited by the small number of donors. Larger estimated clonotype richness was generally found for naive subsets than for memory subsets.

This TCR came from a man aged 18-30 years in good health. Some clones in this sample may be carry-over from other donors' samples. Recombination connected TRBV30 to TRBJ2-7, with TRBD2 as a weak D call on 6 bases. Sequenced input: naive CD8+ T cells from PBMCs. Reading the label with the study, this specimen's cell subset or site is: CD45RA+CCR7+. The CDR3 protein: CAWSVGREYEQYF. Here is the DNA: TGTGCCTGGAGTGTAGGGCGGGAATACGAGCAGTACTTC. When the CDR3 is completed using the reference TRBV30 and TRBJ2-7 genes on either side, the full variable domain is SQTIHQWPATLVQPVGSPLSLECTVEGTSNPNLYWYRQAAGRGLQLLFYSVGIGQISSEVPQNLSASRPQDRQFILSSKKLLLSDSGFYLCAWSVGREYEQYFGPGTRLTVT.